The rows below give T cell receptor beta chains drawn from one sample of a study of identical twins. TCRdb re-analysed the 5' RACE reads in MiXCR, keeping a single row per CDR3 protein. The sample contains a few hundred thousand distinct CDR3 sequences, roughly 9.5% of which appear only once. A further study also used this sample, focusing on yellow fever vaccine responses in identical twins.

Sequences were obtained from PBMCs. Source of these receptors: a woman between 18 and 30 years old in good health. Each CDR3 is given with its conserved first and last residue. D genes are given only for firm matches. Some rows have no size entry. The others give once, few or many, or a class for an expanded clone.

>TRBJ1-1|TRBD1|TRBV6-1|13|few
TGTGCCGGCCAGGGACAGGGAAACACTGAAGCTTTCTTT
CAGQGQGNTEAFF
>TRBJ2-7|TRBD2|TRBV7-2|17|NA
TGTGCCAGCAGCTTAGCGGGGGTTAGCGGGGTAACCTACGAGCAGTACTTC
CASSLAGVSGVTYEQYF
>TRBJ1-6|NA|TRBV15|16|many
TGTGCCACCAGCAGAGATTCTAGCCGGACAAATTCACCCCTCCACTTT
CATSRDSSRTNSPLHF
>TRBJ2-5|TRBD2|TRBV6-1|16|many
TGTGCCAGCAGAGGACTAGCGGGAGTGTCTAGGAGAGACCAGTACTTC
CASRGLAGVSRRDQYF
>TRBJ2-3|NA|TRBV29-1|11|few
TGCAGCGTTCTGGTGACAGATACGCAGTATTTT
CSVLVTDTQYF
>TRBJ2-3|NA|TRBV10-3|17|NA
TGTGCCATCAGCGCCGAGGGGGGGCTCGGATCCACAGATACGCAGTATTTT
CAISAEGGLGSTDTQYF
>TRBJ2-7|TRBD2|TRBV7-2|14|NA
TGTGCCAGCAGCTCAGCAGCGGGACCTTACGAGCAGTACTTC
CASSSAAGPYEQYF
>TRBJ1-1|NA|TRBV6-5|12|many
TGTGCCAGCAGGACAGTGAACACTGAAGCTTTCTTT
CASRTVNTEAFF
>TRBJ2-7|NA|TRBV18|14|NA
TGTGCCAGCTCACAGGGGCCTGTGGTATACGAGCAGTACTTC
CASSQGPVVYEQYF
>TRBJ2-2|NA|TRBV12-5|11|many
TGTGCTAGTGGAGAAATCGGGGAGCTGTTTTTT
CASGEIGELFF
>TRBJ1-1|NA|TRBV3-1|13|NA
TGTGCCAGCAGCCAAGGCCAGGGTTGGTTCGCTTTCTTT
CASSQGQGWFAFF
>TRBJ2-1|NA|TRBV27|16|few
TGTGCCAGCAGTTTATCTCGGGGACCGATGGGTGGTGAGCAGTTCTTC
CASSLSRGPMGGEQFF
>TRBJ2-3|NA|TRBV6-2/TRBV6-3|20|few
TGTGCCAGCAGTTACTTTTCGGGAAGGAGTAGACAGACCGGCACAGATACGCAGTATTTT
CASSYFSGRSRQTGTDTQYF
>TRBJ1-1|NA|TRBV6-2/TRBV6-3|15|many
TGTGCCAGCAGACCTCGACAGAGCATGAACACTGAAGCTTTCTTT
CASRPRQSMNTEAFF
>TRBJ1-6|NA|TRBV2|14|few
TGTGCCAGCAGGTCGGGGGGGAAGAGTTCACCCCTCCACTTT
CASRSGGKSSPLHF
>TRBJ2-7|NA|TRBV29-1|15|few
TGCAGCGTTGGGGCAGGGCTTCGGAGTATCCACGAGCAGTACTTC
CSVGAGLRSIHEQYF
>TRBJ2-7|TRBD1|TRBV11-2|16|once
TGTGCCAGCGGCTTAGATCTCGGGACAGGTGAATACGAGCAGTACTTC
CASGLDLGTGEYEQYF
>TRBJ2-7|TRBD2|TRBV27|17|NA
TGTGCCAGCAGTTTACAGGAACCGGGACTAGCTAGCTACGAGCAGTACTTC
CASSLQEPGLASYEQYF
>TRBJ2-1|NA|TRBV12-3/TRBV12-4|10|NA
TGTGCCAGCGGGACCTCGAGACAATTCTTC
CASGTSRQFF
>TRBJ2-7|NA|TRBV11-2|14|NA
TGTGCCAGCAGCTTAGGACTAGAAGGCTACGAGCAGTACTTC
CASSLGLEGYEQYF
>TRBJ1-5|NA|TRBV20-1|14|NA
TGCAGTGCTAGTCAATGGGACACTAATCAGCCCCAGCATTTT
CSASQWDTNQPQHF
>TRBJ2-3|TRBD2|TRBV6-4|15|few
TGTGCCAGCAGTTCTAGCGGCTCCAACACAGATACGCAGTATTTT
CASSSSGSNTDTQYF
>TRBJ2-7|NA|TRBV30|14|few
TGTGCCTGGAGTGGGGAGTTAGGGTACTACGAGCAGTACTTC
CAWSGELGYYEQYF
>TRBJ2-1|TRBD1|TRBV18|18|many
TGTGCCAGCTCACCACTGACCGGGACAGCGTCACCTTACAATGAGCAGTTCTTC
CASSPLTGTASPYNEQFF
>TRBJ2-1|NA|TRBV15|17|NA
TGTGCCACCAGCAGAGATTCTTTCGAGACTTTTTACAATGAGCAGTTCTTC
CATSRDSFETFYNEQFF
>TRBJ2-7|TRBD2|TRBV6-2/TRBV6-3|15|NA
TGTGCCAGCAGTTACCCGAGCGGGAGTGACTACGAGCAGTACTTC
CASSYPSGSDYEQYF
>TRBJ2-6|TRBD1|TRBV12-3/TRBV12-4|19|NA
TGTGCCAGCAGTCCACGTCGGGAGGACAGGGGGTCTGGGGCCAACGTCCTGACTTTC
CASSPRREDRGSGANVLTF
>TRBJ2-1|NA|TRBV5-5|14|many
TGTGCCAGCAGCTTGACGGCCCTCTACAATGAGCAGTTCTTC
CASSLTALYNEQFF
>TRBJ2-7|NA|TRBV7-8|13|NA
TGTGCCAGCAGCTTTCCGGCTTCCTACGAGCAGTACTTC
CASSFPASYEQYF
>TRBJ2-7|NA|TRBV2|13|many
TGTGCCAGCAGTGGGGTGGGAGACTACGAGCAGTACTTC
CASSGVGDYEQYF
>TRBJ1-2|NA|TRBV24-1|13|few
TGTGCCACCAGTGATGCGAGGGGCTATGGCTACACCTTC
CATSDARGYGYTF
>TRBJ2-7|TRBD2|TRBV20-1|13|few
TGCAGTGCAGCCGGGACTAGCTCCTACGAGCAGTACTTC
CSAAGTSSYEQYF
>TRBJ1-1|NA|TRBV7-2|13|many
TGTGCCAGCAGCTCGAAATGGAGCACTGAAGCTTTCTTT
CASSSKWSTEAFF
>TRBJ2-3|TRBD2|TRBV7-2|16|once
TGTGCCAGCAGCCCCCGGACTAGTCATCTGTCAGATACGCAGTATTTT
CASSPRTSHLSDTQYF
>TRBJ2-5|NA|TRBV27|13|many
TGTGCCAGCATCTCGGAGGATCGGGAGACCCAGTACTTC
CASISEDRETQYF
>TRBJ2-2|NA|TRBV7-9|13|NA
TGTGCCAGCAGCGTCGCGGCGGGCGGGGAGCTGTTTTTT
CASSVAAGGELFF
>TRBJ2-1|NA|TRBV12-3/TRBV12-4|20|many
TGTGCCAGCAGTTCGAATAGCCTCCAGATTAGCGGAAGCTCCTACAATGAGCAGTTCTTC
CASSSNSLQISGSSYNEQFF
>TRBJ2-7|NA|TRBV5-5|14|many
TGTGCCAGCAGCTCCGGGCCGCGGGGTACCGAGCAGTACTTC
CASSSGPRGTEQYF
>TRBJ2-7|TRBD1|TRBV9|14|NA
TGTGCCAGCAGCGTAGGGACAGGATTTGGCGAGCAGTACTTC
CASSVGTGFGEQYF
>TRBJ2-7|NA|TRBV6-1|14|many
TGTGCCAGCAGTCCAGGGGGGGGAGCCTACGAGCAGTACTTC
CASSPGGGAYEQYF
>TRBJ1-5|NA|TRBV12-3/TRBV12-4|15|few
TGTGCCAGCAGTCCCCAGTGGACGAGCAATCAGCCCCAGCATTTT
CASSPQWTSNQPQHF
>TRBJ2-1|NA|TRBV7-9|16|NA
TGTGCCAGCAGCTTAGGTCGTGTGGGCCGAAGTGATGAGCAGTTCTTC
CASSLGRVGRSDEQFF
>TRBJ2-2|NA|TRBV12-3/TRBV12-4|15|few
TGTGCCAGCAGTTTGATGCAGGGCGGGACCGGGGAGCTGTTTTTT
CASSLMQGGTGELFF
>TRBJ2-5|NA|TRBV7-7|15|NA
TGTGCTAGCAGCCCCGGACAGCAGATCCGGGAGACCCAGTACTTC
CASSPGQQIRETQYF
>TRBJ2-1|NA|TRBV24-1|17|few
TGTGCCACCAGTGATAATCAGGGACTCAGGGCTTACAATGAGCAGTTCTTC
CATSDNQGLRAYNEQFF
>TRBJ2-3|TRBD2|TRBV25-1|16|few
TGTGCCAGCAGTGAAATAGCGGGAGGGTTAAGAGGGACGCAGTATTTT
CASSEIAGGLRGTQYF
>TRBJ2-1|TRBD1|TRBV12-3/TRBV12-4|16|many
TGTGCCAGCAACCGACCCGGGACAGGGGGGATTAATGAGCAGTTCTTC
CASNRPGTGGINEQFF
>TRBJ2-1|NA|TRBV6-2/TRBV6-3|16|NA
TGTGCCAGCAGTTTTCACCGGGACCCATCCTACAATGAGCAGTTCTTC
CASSFHRDPSYNEQFF
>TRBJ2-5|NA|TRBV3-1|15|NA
TGTGCCAGCATCCCCTCAGGGAGCCCGCAAGAGACCCAGTACTTC
CASIPSGSPQETQYF
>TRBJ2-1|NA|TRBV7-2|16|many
TGTGCCAGCAGCTTAGCGGGGGTCGGCCCCTACAATGAGCAGTTCTTC
CASSLAGVGPYNEQFF
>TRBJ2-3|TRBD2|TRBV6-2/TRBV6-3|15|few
TGTGCCAGCAGGCCCAGCGGGAGAGGCGCAGATACGCAGTATTTT
CASRPSGRGADTQYF
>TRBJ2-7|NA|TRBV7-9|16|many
TGTGCCAGCAGCTTAGTTCGACTCAATGCAGGGATCGAGCAGTACTTC
CASSLVRLNAGIEQYF
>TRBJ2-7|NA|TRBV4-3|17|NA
TGCGCCAGCAGCCAATCAGGAAGCTTAGTTGGTTCATTCGAGCAGTACTTC
CASSQSGSLVGSFEQYF